The 6 T cell receptor beta chains below all came from one sample that was sequenced in a study of breast tumors, draining lymph nodes, adjacent tissues. Via MiXCR, TCRdb re-called the multiplex PCR reads, giving one row per CDR3 protein. The data hold approximately 13,000 distinct CDR3 sequences, with over 45% observed a single time. The sequenced sample consisted of tumor-adjacent breast tissue. The source is a female donor with breast cancer. Some clones in this sample may be carry-over from other donors' samples.

This clonotype was seen ten or more times. The rearrangement links TRBV4-1 to TRBJ2-3; 7 bases are shared with TRBD1. This CDR3 contains 13 residues. V shed 6 bases and J 4 bases; nucleotides not matched to a gene: 4. Germline V CDR1 and CDR2: MGHRA, YSYEKL. CDR3 DNA: TGCGCCAGCAGTACAGGGGTGCCAGATACGCAGTATTTT. Protein: CASSTGVPDTQYF.

The chain employs TRBV7-9 and TRBJ2-2; no firm D call. The CDR3 length is 15 residues. The V gene's germline CDR1 is SEHNR and CDR2 FQNEAQ (reference sequence). Trimming removed 4 bases from V and 0 bases from J, with 9 bases in between. CDR3 region: CASSSTTANTGELFF. Here the CDR3 DNA reads TGTGCCAGCAGCTCAACAACAGCGAACACCGGGGAGCTGTTTTTT.

The chain employs TRBV29-1 and TRBJ2-1, with D uncertain. The J call could be wrong; TRBJ2-7 is a better fit for the DNA end. Germline V gene data show CDR1 as SQVTM and CDR2 as ANQGSEA. This CDR3 is 13 amino acids long. The CDR3 spells CSVVQSSYNEQYF. CDR3 DNA sequence: TGCAGCGTTGTTCAGAGCTCCTACAATGAGCAGTACTTC.

The chain couples TRBV14 to TRBJ1-3, with no clear D. Trimming cost V 7 bases and J 0 bases, with 13 bases left between them. Germline V gene data show CDR1 as SGHDN and CDR2 as FVKESK. This CDR3 is built from 15 residues. The CDR3 sequence is CASIPYTYSGNTIYF. The CDR3 DNA reads TGTGCCAGCATCCCCTACACGTACTCTGGAAACACCATATATTTT.

This clonotype was found many times. V is TRBV5-1 and J is TRBJ2-1; 13 bases line up with TRBD2. CDR3 length: 18 residues. The trim removed 0 bases at V and 4 bases at J, leaving 7 bases unmatched. The germline CDR1 and CDR2 sequences are SGHRS and YFSETQ. Here the CDR3 DNA reads TGCGCCAGCAGCTTGGTCGGACTAGCGGGAGTACCATACAATGAGCAGTTCTTC. Encoded protein: CASSLVGLAGVPYNEQFF.

V gene TRBV9 combines with J gene TRBJ1-2; D perhaps matches TRBD1 (5 bases). Germline values: CDR1 SGDLS, CDR2 YYNGEE. The CDR3 is 13 amino acids. V lost 0 bases to trimming and J lost 7 bases, with 10 bases between them. CDR3 loop: CASSVGGVGGYTF. CDR3 coding DNA: TGTGCCAGCAGCGTAGGGGGGGTTGGTGGCTACACCTTC.